This T cell receptor beta chain was observed in a study of blood T cell repertoires in COVID-19 (TCRdb year 2020). General notes on the study: Samples from collaborators originated in the United States, Italy and Spain and spanned both the acute and convalescent phases of COVID-19. Where available, HLA class I and class II types were taken from metadata supplied by the sample provider and were not determined by assay-based typing. The repertoires were made available in a free public database intended to serve as a resource for research on the immune response to SARS-CoV-2. A de-identified subject ID, COVID-19 status, age in years and sex were almost always included in the sample metadata. The material from the prospective study consisted of cDNA or gDNA derived from T cells, B-cell-depleted T cells, or PBMCs. The samples were drawn from two sources: the first 160 participants of the ongoing ImmuneRACE study, and 1,200 or so subjects contributed by 6 global collaborators. Deeply sampled blood TCRbeta repertoires from subjects exposed to, actively infected with, or recovered from COVID-19 were included in the dataset.

General conclusions and limits of the study: The amount of clinical and demographic metadata varied by source and participant and was provided uncurated.

V lost 4 bases and J lost 2 bases; the stretch between them is 19 bases long. The CDR1 and CDR2 encoded by the germline V gene are SGHTS and YDEGEE. There are 17 amino acids in the CDR3, from cysteine to phenylalanine inclusive. Only the CDR3 part of the read is kept: 51 bases, read in frame from the first base. Details on this clone: No antigen is known for it. Base qualities are not provided; no much larger clone lies one nucleotide away.

TCRbeta CDR3 regions were amplified from genomic DNA using the immunoSEQ Assay, a bias-controlled multiplex PCR. As for the original processing: Within the assay, amplification of reference gene primers was used to estimate how many nucleated cells each sample contained. Sequence reads were collapsed and filtered to measure the absolute abundance of every unique TCRbeta CDR3 rearrangement. For each sample, productive Simpson clonality was calculated as the square root of Simpson's diversity index over productive rearrangements. TCRdb obtained this table from immuneACCESS and retained in-frame rearrangements with V and J assigned. These tables miss some clones; where compared with another copy, unresolved V genes account for less than half of the shortfall, and the remainder is unexplained. V, J and clone size are taken as reported in that table, and D and trimming were inferred from the DNA itself. This sample lists 150,000 to 170,000 clones; about 83% were detected once. Roughly an eighth of the sample is taken by the ten largest.

In Seattle, one collaborating source enrolled patients while the infection was active and tracked those patients longitudinally over the course of disease. Whole blood was collected in K2EDTA tubes by collaborating institutions according to the institutions' own protocols. For TCRbeta analysis, collaborators shipped samples as frozen whole blood, isolated PBMCs, or DNA extracted from either of those sample types. The TCR comes from a woman aged 60-75 years with COVID-19, enrolled during active disease. What was sequenced was peripheral blood. The V and J genes are TRBV5-8 and TRBJ2-4; a tentative D call is TRBD2 (6 bases match). The DNA is TGTGCCAGCAGCGTCCGAGCCGGGGGACTGTCCAAAAACATTCAGTACTTC. Translation gives CASSVRAGGLSKNIQYF. The CDR3, completed at both ends by the reference TRBV5-8 and TRBJ2-4 genes, gives the full variable domain EAGVTQSPTHLIKTRGQQATLRCSPISGHTSVYWYQQALGLGLQFLLWYDEGEERNRGNFPPRFSGRQFPNYSSELNVNALELEDSALYLCASSVRAGGLSKNIQYFGAGTRLSVL.